A single T cell receptor (beta chain) is shown here with its context. In the authors' workflow: Researchers report that nucleated cell counts were estimated from reference gene primer amplification. The method was immunoSEQ multiplex PCR; TCRdb's version includes in-frame clones alone and lacks a portion of them. That table gives V, J and clone size, and the DNA gave D and trimming. The sample shows about 120,000 clones, roughly 80% of them seen only once. These data come from a study of blood T cell repertoires in COVID-19. The wider study: Researchers got acute and convalescent COVID-19 samples from the United States, Italy and Spain. PBMCs, B-cell-depleted T cells, or T cells were the source of the cDNA or gDNA that made up the material.

From germline, CDR1 is SGHKS and CDR2 YYEKEE (reference sequence). CDR3 length equals 14 residues. Trimming removed 1 base from V and 7 bases from J, with 9 bases in between. J is TRBJ1-6 and V is TRBV5-5; D might be TRBD1 (5 bases). This clonotype was sampled from a woman in her sixties with acute or convalescent COVID-19. Source material: peripheral blood. The DNA of the CDR3 is TGTGCCAGCAGCTTGTACCAGGGCAATTCACCCCTCCACTTT. It codes for CASSLYQGNSPLHF.